Below are 25 T cell receptor beta chains sequenced from a single sample in a study of memory CD4+ T cells and cytomegalovirus serostatus. Sequencing was performed with immunoSEQ multiplex PCR; in TCRdb, only in-frame clones are kept and a portion is missing. The table records 50,000 to 55,000 clones, around four fifths of them present only once. The sort gate was single viable CD3+CD4+CD8-CD45RO+ cells for memory CD4+ T cells. Sequencing was done on a sample of memory CD4+ T cells from blood. Receptors originate from an adult in good health and CMV-seronegative.

This clone was recorded only once. The V and J genes are TRBV5-4 and TRBJ2-1, with 9 bases identical to TRBD1. This CDR3 is 16 amino acids long. CDR1 and CDR2 (germline): SGHNT, YYREEE (reference sequence). Trimming took 3 bases from V and 0 from J; bases not matched to a gene: 4. CDR3 in DNA: TGTGCCAGCAGCTCCGGACAGGGGAGCTCCTACAATGAGCAGTTCTTC. Protein: CASSSGQGSSYNEQFF.

The rearrangement links TRBV19 to TRBJ2-3, with 10 bases matching TRBD2. V lost 7 bases to trimming and J lost 3 bases; unmatched junction nucleotides: 4. Germline V gene lookup returns CDR1 LNHDA and CDR2 SQIVND (reference sequence). The CDR3 extends over 14 amino acids. CDR3 amino acids: CASTQAGGTDTQYF. The DNA of the CDR3 is TGTGCCAGTACCCAAGCGGGGGGGACAGATACGCAGTATTTT.

In this sample, this clone turned up once. J is TRBJ2-5 and V is TRBV28, with D uncertain. Gene TRBJ2-7 matches the end of the DNA better, so the J call may be wrong. Germline V lookup: CDR1 MDHEN, CDR2 SYDVKM. The CDR3 runs 12 residues. CDR3 amino acids: CASSLSEYEQYF. DNA of the CDR3: TGTGCCAGCAGTTTATCGGAATACGAGCAGTACTTC.

The rearrangement uses TRBV28 and TRBJ2-3, with 7 nucleotides matching TRBD2. The CDR3 contains 15 residues. The germline CDR1 and CDR2 sequences are MDHEN and SYDVKM. The trim removed 6 bases at V and 3 bases at J, leaving 9 bases unmatched. CDR3 sequence: CASRTGRSRTDTQYF. DNA of the CDR3: TGTGCCAGCAGGACCGGGAGGTCGAGGACAGATACGCAGTATTTT.

This clone has only a few counts. The rearrangement uses TRBV4-1 and TRBJ2-2, with no clear D. Germline CDR1 MGHRA, CDR2 YSYEKL. The CDR3 covers 14 residues. Trimming removed 4 bases at V and 4 bases at J, with 10 bases between. CDR3 residues: CASSRARATGELFF. In DNA form, the CDR3 reads TGCGCCAGCAGCCGAGCTAGGGCCACCGGGGAGCTGTTTTTT.

The chain has TRBV5-1 and TRBJ2-7; no firm D call. Germline-derived CDR1 and CDR2 are SGHRS and YFSETQ. Deletions cut 0 bases from V and 3 bases from J, with 4 bases between. The CDR3 extends over 12 amino acids. The CDR3 region has the DNA TGCGCCAGCAGCTTGGACGACTACGAGCAGTACTTC. Translating gives CASSLDDYEQYF.

The chain has TRBV5-5 and TRBJ1-6; D gene uncertain. Germline CDR1 SGHKS, CDR2 YYEKEE (reference sequence). This CDR3 contains 12 residues. V shed 4 bases and J shed 7 bases, with 6 bases lying between them. Written as DNA, the CDR3 is TGTGCCAGCAGCGGTCAGAATTCACCCCTCCACTTT. This translates into CASSGQNSPLHF.

This clone has only a few counts. J is TRBJ1-2 and V is TRBV28, with 7 bases lining up with TRBD1. The CDR3 sequence is 13 residues long. J gave up 3 bases and V 5 bases, and 3 bases lay outside the gene matches. Germline loops: CDR1 MDHEN, CDR2 SYDVKM. The CDR3 here is CASSETGDYGYTF. CDR3 coding DNA: TGTGCCAGCAGTGAAACAGGGGACTATGGCTACACCTTC.

The rearrangement links TRBV7-9 to TRBJ1-1; no definite D call. This CDR3 has 13 amino acids. From germline, CDR1 is SEHNR and CDR2 FQNEAQ (reference sequence). The V gene lost 0 bases and the J gene lost 1 base, with 3 bases spanning the gap. The CDR3 sequence is CASSLAKNTEAFF. Here the CDR3 DNA reads TGTGCCAGCAGCTTAGCCAAGAACACTGAAGCTTTCTTT.

The chain recombines TRBV30 with TRBJ2-3; D is perhaps TRBD1 (8 bases). The CDR3 has 14 amino acids. The ends were cut back, 5 bases at V and 2 bases at J, with 14 bases in the middle. The germline CDR1 and CDR2 sequences are GTSNPN and SVGIG (reference sequence). CDR3 sequence (DNA): TGTGCCTGGCTACAGGGGGGGACCACAGATACGCAGTATTTT. Amino acid sequence: CAWLQGGTTDTQYF.

This chain joins TRBV30 and TRBJ1-4, with D hard to call. V shed 6 bases and J shed 7 bases, with 9 bases lying between them. In germline, CDR1 is GTSNPN, CDR2 SVGIG (reference sequence). The CDR3 runs to 11 residues. In DNA form, the CDR3 reads TGTGCCTGCAAAACTTTTGAAAAACTGTTTTTT. It translates to CACKTFEKLFF.

The chain is built from TRBV5-6 and TRBJ1-3; possibly TRBD1 for D (6 bases). V lost 4 bases to trimming and J lost 4 bases, with 15 bases between them. The germline CDR1 and CDR2 sequences are SGHDT and YYEEEE. CDR3 length: 15 residues. The CDR3 spells CASSTSGAYGNTIYF. CDR3 in DNA: TGTGCCAGCAGCACCTCGGGGGCCTACGGAAACACCATATATTTT. The full variable domain, rest sourced from reference TRBV5-6 and TRBJ1-3, is DAGVTQSPTHLIKTRGQQVTLRCSPKSGHDTVSWYQQALGQGPQFIFQYYEEEERQRGNFPDRFSGHQFPNYSSELNVNALLLGDSALYLCASSTSGAYGNTIYFGEGSWLTVV.

The CDR3 reads CASSWRASGAYRAETQYF. The CDR3 region has the DNA TGTGCCAGCAGCTGGAGGGCTAGCGGGGCATACCGCGCCGAGACCCAGTACTTC. J is TRBJ2-5 and V is TRBV5-4; 9 bases are shared with TRBD2. Germline CDR1 SGHNT, CDR2 YYREEE (reference sequence). Trimming cost V 3 bases and J 5 bases; bases outside gene matches: 17. CDR3 length: 18 amino acids.

The chain is built from TRBV5-4 and TRBJ2-1, with TRBD2 as a possible D gene (5 bases). Germline CDR1 SGHNT, CDR2 YYREEE (reference sequence). V lost 4 bases to trimming and J lost 7 bases, with 12 bases between them. The CDR3 spans 13 residues. CDR3 region: CASSLPPGNEQFF. In nucleotides, the CDR3 is TGTGCCAGCAGCCTCCCTCCGGGGAATGAGCAGTTCTTC.

The CDR3: CASSLVGIRGATAKNIQYF. CDR3 DNA sequence: TGCGCCAGCAGCTTGGTCGGGATACGGGGGGCGACGGCCAAAAACATTCAGTACTTC. The J gene is TRBJ2-4, the V gene TRBV5-1, with a tentative D call TRBD2 (7 bases). Trimming shortened V by 0 bases and J by 1 base, and 20 bases separated the two germline ends. Germline loops: CDR1 SGHRS, CDR2 YFSETQ. This CDR3 has 19 amino acids. The variable domain in full, completed from reference TRBV5-1 and TRBJ2-4, reads KAGVTQTPRYLIKTRGQQVTLSCSPISGHRSVSWYQQTPGQGLQFLFEYFSETQRNKGNFPGRFSGRQFSNSRSEMNVSTLELGDSALYLCASSLVGIRGATAKNIQYFGAGTRLSVL.

V and J are TRBV14 and TRBJ2-7, with D possibly being TRBD1 or TRBD2 (7 bases each). The CDR3 extends over 19 amino acids. Germline-derived CDR1 and CDR2 are SGHDN and FVKESK. Deletions cut 2 bases from V and 5 bases from J, with 28 bases between. CDR3 in amino acids: CASSQWNSMFDREGHEQYF. The CDR3 coding sequence is TGTGCCAGCAGCCAATGGAACTCCATGTTTGACAGGGAGGGTCACGAGCAGTACTTC.

This clone was recorded only once. The rearrangement joins TRBV2 to TRBJ1-5, with 9 bases lining up with TRBD1. CDR1 is SNHLY and CDR2 is FYNNEI in the germline V gene. V was pared by 4 bases and J by 6 bases, with 7 bases of the junction left unmatched. CDR3 length equals 15 residues. The CDR3 loop reads CASSARDRGGQPQHF. The CDR3 DNA follows: TGTGCCAGCAGTGCCCGCGACAGGGGGGGTCAGCCCCAGCATTTT. The full variable domain, completed using reference TRBV2 and TRBJ1-5, is EPEVTQTPSHQVTQMGQEVILRCVPISNHLYFYWYRQILGQKVEFLVSFYNNEISEKSEIFDDQFSVERPDGSNFTLKIRSTKLEDSAMYFCASSARDRGGQPQHFGDGTRLSIL.

The chain combines TRBV5-1 with TRBJ2-5; unclear D gene. This CDR3 has 14 amino acids. V was clipped by 0 bases and J by 2 bases, with 8 bases between them. Per germline, CDR1 SGHRS and CDR2 YFSETQ. The CDR3, as DNA: TGCGCCAGCAGCTTGGGGCAGAGACAAGAGACCCAGTACTTC. Translated, it gives CASSLGQRQETQYF.

The chain carries TRBV5-6 and TRBJ1-1; no clear D gene. The V gene's germline CDR1 is SGHDT and CDR2 YYEEEE. The CDR3 is 13 residues long. Trimming shortened V by 6 bases and J by 2 bases, and 11 bases separated the two germline ends. The CDR3 DNA reads TGTGCCAGCACCCCGGTGGGTAACACTGAAGCTTTCTTT. Translated, it gives CASTPVGNTEAFF.

This sequence joins TRBV6-6 and TRBJ1-1; a weak D match, TRBD1 (5 bases). The CDR3 has 14 amino acids. Per germline, CDR1 MNHNY and CDR2 SVGAGI (reference sequence). V dropped 6 bases and J dropped 1 base, with 12 bases sitting between them. CDR3 region: CASSFGQGNTEAFF. DNA of the CDR3: TGTGCCAGCAGCTTCGGGCAGGGGAACACTGAAGCTTTCTTT.

J is TRBJ2-3 and V is TRBV28; D unresolved. Germline assignment: CDR1 MDHEN and CDR2 SYDVKM. This CDR3 is 14 amino acids long. Trimming removed 2 bases at V and 4 bases at J, with 10 bases between. CDR3 sequence reads: CASSLPLGADTQYF. As DNA, the CDR3 is TGTGCCAGCAGTTTACCCCTCGGAGCAGATACGCAGTATTTT.

This chain links TRBV4-2 with TRBJ2-4, with 10 bases aligning to TRBD2. V was pared by 1 base and J by 6 bases, with 6 bases of the junction left unmatched. The length of the CDR3 is 16 residues. The germline V gene encodes CDR1 LGHNA and CDR2 YNFKEQ. For the CDR3, the DNA is TGTGCCAGCAGCCAAGTCGGTCCTAGCGGGGGAAACATTCAGTACTTC. This codes for CASSQVGPSGGNIQYF.

This clone has a single count. The chain is built from TRBV6-6 and TRBJ1-2; 9 nucleotides agree with TRBD1. Trimming cost V 6 bases and J 8 bases; bases outside gene matches: 7. The CDR3 loop spans 13 amino acids. Germline values: CDR1 MNHNY, CDR2 SVGAGI (reference sequence). The CDR3 protein is CASSHGQGRGYTF. The DNA for the CDR3 is TGTGCCAGCAGCCACGGACAGGGGAGAGGCTACACCTTC.

The V call is TRBV14, the J call TRBJ2-5, with TRBD2 matching over 13 bases. This CDR3 contains 15 residues. The germline gives CDR1 SGHDN, CDR2 FVKESK. Germline trimming cut 6 bases from V and 6 bases from J; bases unmatched to any gene: 7. The CDR3 spells CASSQLAGGPQTQYF. DNA for the CDR3: TGTGCCAGCAGTCAACTAGCGGGGGGGCCGCAGACCCAGTACTTC. The full variable domain, rest sourced from reference TRBV14 and TRBJ2-5, is EAGVTQFPSHSVIEKGQTVTLRCDPISGHDNLYWYRRVMGKEIKFLLHFVKESKQDESGMPNNRFLAERTGGTYSTLKVQPAELEDSGVYFCASSQLAGGPQTQYFGPGTRLLVL.

The chain combines TRBV5-1 with TRBJ2-3, with D perhaps TRBD1 or TRBD2 (5 bases each). CDR3 size: 12 residues. Between the trimmed V and J ends, which lost 0 bases and 6 bases, there was a span of 5 bases. Germline CDR1 SGHRS, CDR2 YFSETQ. CDR3 region: CASSLGGDTQYF. The CDR3 DNA follows: TGCGCCAGCAGCTTGGGGGGGGATACGCAGTATTTT.